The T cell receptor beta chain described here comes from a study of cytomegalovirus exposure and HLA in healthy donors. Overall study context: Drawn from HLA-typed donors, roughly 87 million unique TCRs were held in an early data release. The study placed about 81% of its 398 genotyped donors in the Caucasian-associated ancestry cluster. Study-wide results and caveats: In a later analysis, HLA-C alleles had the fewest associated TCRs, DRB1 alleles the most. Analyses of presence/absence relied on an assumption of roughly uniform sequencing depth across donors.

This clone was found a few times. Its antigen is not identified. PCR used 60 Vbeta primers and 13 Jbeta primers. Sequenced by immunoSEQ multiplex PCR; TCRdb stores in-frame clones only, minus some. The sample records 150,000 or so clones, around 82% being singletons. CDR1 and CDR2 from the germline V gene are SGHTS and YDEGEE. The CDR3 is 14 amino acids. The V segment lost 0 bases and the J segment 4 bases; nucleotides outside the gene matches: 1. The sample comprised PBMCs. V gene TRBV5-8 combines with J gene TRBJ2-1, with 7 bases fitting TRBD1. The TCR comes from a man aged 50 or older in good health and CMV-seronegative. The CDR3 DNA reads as TGTGCCAGCAGCTTGGGACAGGGTTACAATGAGCAGTTCTTC. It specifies CASSLGQGYNEQFF.